This T cell receptor (beta chain) was found in a study of OX40 agonist ivuxolimab in advanced cancers. Study at large: Cancers in dose escalation were hepatocellular, melanoma, renal cell and head and neck. Prior therapy, whether anti-PD-1, anti-PD-L1 or anti-CTLA-4, was allowed, and approximately 37% had some.

Study-wide findings and caveats: Clones of CD4+ and CD8+ blood T cells grew by week 6 at doses of 0.1 to 3.0 mg/kg.

Produced via immunoSEQ multiplex PCR; TCRdb's table is partial and in-frame only. The table includes fewer than 85,000 clones, approximately 78% detected once. CDR1 and CDR2 from the germline V gene are SNHLY and FYNNEI. CDR3 length: 14 amino acids. Trimming pared 3 bases from V and 5 bases from J, leaving 11 bases between. As regards this clone: The antigen is not known.

The sequence was obtained from an adult with an advanced solid tumor such as melanoma, head and neck, liver or kidney cancer. The chain has TRBV2 and TRBJ2-1; D is undetermined. The source was CD4+ or CD8+ T cells sorted from blood, collected in a trial of the OX40 agonist ivuxolimab. CDR3 amino acids: CASSDYLGNNEQFF. The CDR3 DNA reads TGTGCCAGCAGTGATTATTTGGGCAACAATGAGCAGTTCTTC. Full variable domain (outside the CDR3, taken from reference TRBV2 and TRBJ2-1): EPEVTQTPSHQVTQMGQEVILRCVPISNHLYFYWYRQILGQKVEFLVSFYNNEISEKSEIFDDQFSVERPDGSNFTLKIRSTKLEDSAMYFCASSDYLGNNEQFFGPGTRLTVL.